This T cell receptor beta chain is drawn from a study of cytomegalovirus exposure and HLA in healthy donors. As for the study in general: Of 350 to 400 genotyped donors, roughly 81% grouped in the Caucasian-associated ancestry cluster.

The study ran its PCR with 60 Vbeta and 13 Jbeta primers. Libraries were prepared by immunoSEQ multiplex PCR; TCRdb keeps only in-frame clonotypes and omits some of them. The sample lists 100,000 or so clones, around four fifths seen once, with over 6.5% in the top ten. The CDR3 has 13 amino acids. The junction had 2 bases not matched to a gene; V was cut back by 6 bases and J by 2 bases. The germline CDR1 and CDR2 sequences are LNHDA and SQIVND (reference sequence). General study results and limits: A highly shared variant cluster was judged a likely technical artifact. Presence/absence analyses assumed roughly uniform sequencing depth across donors, which may not hold. An ancestry cluster, one associated with Asian ancestry, reportedly showed fewer N-insertions than the roughly 610-donor mean in a later analysis.

Points on this clone: Its matching antigen is unknown.

The chain couples TRBV19 to TRBJ2-5, with 8 bases that match TRBD1. The source is a woman aged 40 to 50 in good health and CMV-seropositive. Sequencing was performed on PBMCs. DNA for the CDR3: TGTGCCAGTAGAAACAGGGGGCAAGAGACCCAGTACTTC. Protein product: CASRNRGQETQYF.